These 2 T cell receptor beta chains originate from one sample sequenced in a study of CD8 T cells in Susac syndrome (dated by TCRdb to between 2018 and 2021). Library preparation was by the immunoSEQ multiplex PCR assay. RNA was extracted with the RNeasy kit and about 0.5 to 1 ug was reverse transcribed using random hexamers. In TCRdb, the public reads were trimmed at Q25 with fastp and aligned with MiXCR, with productive beta chains retained. Merged by CDR3 protein, the rows form single entries marked with the most common genes and DNA. The sample has approximately 190,000 distinct CDR3 sequences on record, 85% to 95% of them singletons. The ten most abundant clones make up approximately 0.16% of the sample. Sequences were obtained from CD8+ T cells from PBMCs. These receptors all stem from a human donor with Susac syndrome.

V and J are TRBV4-2 and TRBJ1-2; D perhaps matches TRBD1 (6 bases). V lost 0 bases and J 2 bases, leaving 13 bases between the germline ends. Looked up from germline, CDR1 is LGHNA and CDR2 is YNFKEQ. The CDR3 has 16 residues. Here the CDR3 DNA reads TGTGCCAGCAGCCAAGATATCCCAGGGGCCAACTATGGCTACACCTTC. It specifies CASSQDIPGANYGYTF.

The chain is built from TRBV7-8 and TRBJ2-3; 9 nucleotides line up with TRBD1. The CDR3 is 14 amino acids. Germline CDR1 and CDR2: SGHVS and FQNEAQ. With V trimmed by 3 bases and J by 6 bases, 4 bases remained unmatched. This CDR3 is CASSLGQGRDTQYF. The CDR3 DNA reads TGTGCCAGCAGCTTGGGACAGGGACGCGATACGCAGTATTTT.